The T cell receptor beta chain described here comes from a study of OX40 agonist ivuxolimab in advanced cancers. The study in broad terms: Ivuxolimab was an agonistic, fully human IgG2 monoclonal antibody directed against OX40 (CD134), a costimulatory receptor. Three dose-escalation patients achieved partial responses, one with hepatocellular carcinoma and two with cutaneous melanoma. Among the roughly 50 dose-escalation patients, roughly 20 had hepatocellular carcinoma, approximately 15 melanoma, 9 renal cell carcinoma and 9 head and neck cancer. In the dose-escalation cohort, 70% to 85% of patients were male, and the mean age was around 65 years with a range of roughly 20 to 80. Peripheral TCRbeta sequencing was intended to test whether TCR sequence diversity was altered and clonal T-cell expansion was caused by ivuxolimab. Prior anti-PD-1, anti-PD-L1 or anti-CTLA-4 therapy was permitted, and checkpoint inhibitors had been received by roughly two fifths of dose-escalation patients. Intravenous ivuxolimab was administered to patients every 2 weeks at six dose levels: 0.01, 0.1, 0.3, 1.5, 3 and 10 mg/kg. The monotherapy dose-escalation portion (N = 52 patients) of the phase I ivuxolimab trial is reported in the paper. Broad study findings and their caveats: On average, CD8+ T cells showed more expanded clones than CD4+ T cells after ivuxolimab. Antigen specificity was not determined for the clonally expanded peripheral T cells. Low levels of normalized T-cell clonal expansion were also seen in some nonresponding patients. In the 0.1-3.0 mg/kg groups, partial responders had among the lowest normalized peripheral clonal expansion, particularly in CD8+ T cells. At doses from 0.1 to 3.0 mg/kg, clonal expansion was seen in both CD4+ and CD8+ blood T cells between baseline and week 6.

The CDR3 contains 15 residues, cysteine and phenylalanine counted. Only the CDR3 region is kept as DNA, spanning 45 bases read in frame from base 1. The germline V gene sets CDR1 to SGHTA and CDR2 to FQGNSA. Unmatched junction bases come to 8, with V trimmed by 5 bases and J by 2 bases. Patients with a history of autoimmune disease or receiving systemic immunosuppression were excluded from the trial. Peripheral blood for TCR sequencing was drawn from every dose cohort at baseline, at cycle 4 day 1 and at cycle 7 day 1. The samples were taken from a phase I, first-in-human, multicenter, open-label dose-escalation trial of ivuxolimab. Adults with locally advanced or metastatic melanoma, renal cell, hepatocellular, or head and neck squamous cell carcinoma were enrolled in the trial. Before TCR sequencing, CD4+ T cells and CD8+ T cells were sorted from peripheral blood as separate populations. Genomic DNA was extracted from sorted cells for sequencing of the TCRbeta CDR3 region. The immunoSEQ Assay was used for sequencing of TCRbeta CDR3 regions. TCRdb stores this immuneACCESS table with in-frame sequences only. Part of the clones is absent; in the studies checked, under half of the shortfall reflects unresolved V genes, and no reason is known for the rest. The sample yields 55,000 to 90,000 clones; 70% to 90% were counted once. Approximately 2.1% of the sample is in the top ten clones.

A word on this clone: Its specific antigen is unknown. No base quality information exists; no much larger clone differs at one position.

The sequencing used CD4+ or CD8+ T cells sorted from blood, collected in a trial of the OX40 agonist ivuxolimab. This clonotype originated in an adult with an advanced solid tumor such as melanoma, head and neck, liver or kidney cancer. The sequence is built from TRBV7-2 and TRBJ1-2, and 7 junctional nucleotides match TRBD1. CDR3 reads: CASSLGPGGNYGYTF. The DNA reads as follows: TGTGCCAGCAGCCTGGGACCAGGGGGAAACTATGGCTACACCTTC. Outside the CDR3, residues come from the reference TRBV7-2 and TRBJ1-2 proteins, so the full variable domain is: GAGVSQSPSNKVTEKGKDVELRCDPISGHTALYWYRQSLGQGLEFLIYFQGNSAPDKSGLPSDRFSAERTGGSVSTLTIQRTQQEDSAVYLCASSLGPGGNYGYTFGSGTRLTVV.